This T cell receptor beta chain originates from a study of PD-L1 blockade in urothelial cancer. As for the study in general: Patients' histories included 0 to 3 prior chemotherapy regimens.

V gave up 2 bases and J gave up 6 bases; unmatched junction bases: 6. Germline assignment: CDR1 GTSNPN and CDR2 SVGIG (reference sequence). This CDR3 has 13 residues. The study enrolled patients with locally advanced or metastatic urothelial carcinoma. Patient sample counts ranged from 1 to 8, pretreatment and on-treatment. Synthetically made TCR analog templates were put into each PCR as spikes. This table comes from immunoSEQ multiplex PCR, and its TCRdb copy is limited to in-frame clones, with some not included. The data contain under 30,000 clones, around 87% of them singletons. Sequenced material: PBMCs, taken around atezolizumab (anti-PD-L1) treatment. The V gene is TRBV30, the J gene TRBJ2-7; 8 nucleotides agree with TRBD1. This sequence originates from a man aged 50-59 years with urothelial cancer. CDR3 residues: CAWSPGQGSEQYF. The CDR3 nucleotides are TGTGCCTGGAGTCCCGGACAGGGAAGCGAGCAGTACTTC.